The 19 T cell receptor beta chains below were found in one sample sequenced in a study of human T cells and chemical hapten exposure. TCRdb itself ran the RACE reads through MiXCR, one entry per CDR3 protein. Of roughly 100,000 distinct CDR3 sequences listed, 34% are singletons. Time point: patch test 3, about 24 weeks after DPC sensitization. The treatment here: therapeutic diphenylcyclopropenone sensitization with weekly scalp DPC. Sample: whole blood, taken in connection with sensitization to the hapten diphenylcyclopropenone (DPC). These receptors all stem from a man aged 35 to 55 with alopecia areata. Some clones in this sample may be carry-over from other donors' samples.

The V call is TRBV24-1, the J call TRBJ2-3, with D perhaps assigned TRBD1 or TRBD2 (6 bases each). The CDR3 is 16 amino acids. V was clipped by 4 bases and J by 5 bases, with 18 bases between them. Per the germline V gene, CDR1 is KGHDR and CDR2 is SFDVKD. The CDR3: CATSDRRIGGRDTQYF. CDR3 in DNA: TGTGCCACCAGTGACCGTCGGATAGGGGGGCGAGATACGCAGTATTTT.

This chain joins TRBV5-1 and TRBJ2-3; a possible D gene is TRBD2 (5 bases). Trimming stripped 0 bases from V and 4 bases from J, with 9 bases between. There are 14 residues in the CDR3. In germline, CDR1 is SGHRS, CDR2 YFSETQ. CDR3 DNA: TGCGCCAGCAGCTTGGGCGGACTCCCAGATACGCAGTATTTT. This sequence encodes CASSLGGLPDTQYF.

This clonotype is a singleton in its sample. The rearrangement uses TRBV10-3 and TRBJ2-3; D is possibly TRBD1 (6 bases). From germline, CDR1 is ENHRY and CDR2 SYGVKD. This CDR3 spans 14 amino acids. The V end was cut by 4 bases, the J end by 2 bases, with 10 bases between. The CDR3, as DNA: TGTGCCATCAGTGTCGGGGACAACACAGATACGCAGTATTTT. It encodes CAISVGDNTDTQYF.

The rearrangement uses TRBV25-1 and TRBJ1-4; D unresolved. Trimming stripped 0 bases from V and 5 bases from J, with 7 bases between. Germline V CDR1 and CDR2: MGHDK, SYGVNS. The CDR3 length is 14 residues. The CDR3 protein is CASSEYHGNEKLFF. In nucleotides, the CDR3 is TGTGCCAGCAGTGAATACCATGGAAATGAAAAACTGTTTTTT.

The chain uses TRBV6-5 and TRBJ1-4; no reliable D call. The V gene's germline CDR1 is MNHEY and CDR2 SVGAGI. This CDR3 has 13 residues. Trimming removed 3 bases at V and 7 bases at J, with 9 bases between. This CDR3 reads CASSYSWGEKLFF. In DNA form, the CDR3 reads TGTGCCAGCAGTTATTCGTGGGGTGAAAAACTGTTTTTT.

The chain has TRBV29-1 and TRBJ2-3; tentative D call: TRBD1 (5 bases). The V gene lost 1 base and the J gene lost 2 bases, with 10 bases spanning the gap. CDR1 SQVTM and CDR2 ANQGSEA come from the germline V gene. CDR3 length: 14 amino acids. The CDR3 sequence is CSVEGLTATDTQYF. As DNA, the CDR3 is TGCAGCGTTGAAGGTTTGACAGCCACAGATACGCAGTATTTT.

This clonotype was seen a few times. This chain joins TRBV27 and TRBJ1-2; D not certain. Germline V gene sequence: CDR1 MNHEY, CDR2 SMNVEV (reference sequence). The CDR3 loop spans 13 amino acids. With 0 bases removed from V and 6 bases from J, the gap between germline ends came to 8 bases. The CDR3 here is CASSLSGVNGYTF. The CDR3 nucleotides are TGTGCCAGCAGTTTATCTGGGGTTAATGGCTACACCTTC.

This chain connects TRBV4-3 to TRBJ2-5; D unresolved. The germline V gene has CDR1 LGHNA and CDR2 YSLEER. Trimming took 2 bases from V and 1 from J, leaving 5 bases between them. The CDR3 loop spans 13 amino acids. The CDR3 sequence is CASSQIIQETQYF. CDR3 bases: TGCGCCAGCAGCCAAATAATCCAAGAGACCCAGTACTTC.

This chain joins TRBV12-5 and TRBJ2-1; D remains ambiguous. Germline CDR1 is LGHNT and CDR2 is FRNRAP. Trimming took 2 bases from V and 8 from J, leaving 10 bases between them. The CDR3 spans 13 residues. In nucleotides, the CDR3 is TGTGCTAGTGGTTTGTTCGGCCCTGATGAGCAGTTCTTC. As protein: CASGLFGPDEQFF.

The CDR3 reads CASSPQSIYTGAGANVLTF. The CDR3 DNA reads as TGTGCCAGCAGCCCCCAATCTATCTACACAGGGGCTGGGGCCAACGTCCTGACTTTC. The chain is built from TRBV7-2 and TRBJ2-6, with 7 bases identical to TRBD1. Germline V gene lookup returns CDR1 SGHTA and CDR2 FQGNSA. The V and J ends lost 5 bases and 2 bases, in that order; junction bases with no gene match: 15. CDR3 size: 19 residues.

This sequence joins TRBV3-1 and TRBJ2-1; 8 bases match TRBD2. The CDR3 has 18 amino acids. Germline V gene sequence: CDR1 LGHDT, CDR2 YNNKEL (reference sequence). Unmatched junction bases numbered 10, after V lost 2 bases and J lost 1 base. CDR3 in amino acids: CASSQTRGAGGSYNEQFF. The DNA for the CDR3 is TGTGCCAGCAGCCAAACTAGAGGCGCGGGAGGATCCTACAATGAGCAGTTCTTC.

The chain combines TRBV10-3 with TRBJ2-3; D gene ambiguous. The germline gives CDR1 ENHRY, CDR2 SYGVKD. The length of the CDR3 is 12 residues. The V end lost 7 bases, the J end lost 0 bases, and 5 bases lay between the germline ends. The CDR3: CAIIISTDTQYF. CDR3 DNA: TGTGCCATCATCATTAGCACAGATACGCAGTATTTT.

CDR3 in DNA: TGTGCCAGCAGTTACTCTGCCGCGACAGTGGGAGGGCACTACGAGCAGTACGTC. This codes for CASSYSAATVGGHYEQYV. The chain combines TRBV6-2 or TRBV6-3 with TRBJ2-7; 7 bases fit TRBD2. Trimming took 0 bases from V and 3 from J; bases not matched to a gene: 14. The CDR3 contains 18 residues. Germline CDR1 is MNHEY and CDR2 is SVGEGT.

V usage is TRBV6-5 and J usage is TRBJ2-3, with D possibly being TRBD1 (5 bases). Trimming left V 0 bases short and J 4 bases short, with 17 bases between. Per germline, CDR1 MNHEY and CDR2 SVGAGI. CDR3 size: 17 residues. CDR3 coding DNA: TGTGCCAGCAGTTACTCGATGGGGCGGAGAGAAGCAGATACGCAGTATTTT. Its protein is CASSYSMGRREADTQYF.

This clonotype showed up just once. The CDR3 loop reads CASSLIGQGSDYTF. DNA for the CDR3: TGTGCCAGCAGCTTAATAGGACAGGGGAGCGACTACACCTTC. V and J are TRBV7-2 and TRBJ1-2; 9 nucleotides match TRBD1. Losses at the gene ends were 2 bases for V and 10 bases for J; bases not matched to a gene: 8. CDR3 length: 14 residues. CDR1 and CDR2 (germline): SGHTA, FQGNSA.

The gene calls are TRBV6-2 or TRBV6-3 and TRBJ2-7; tentatively, D is TRBD1 or TRBD2 (5 bases each). CDR3 length: 14 residues. V was clipped by 2 bases and J by 1 base, with 9 bases between them. Looked up from germline, CDR1 is MNHEY and CDR2 is SVGEGT. CDR3: CASSYGGWSYEQYF. In DNA form, the CDR3 reads TGTGCCAGCAGTTACGGGGGATGGTCCTACGAGCAGTACTTC.

This clonotype has more than one count but fewer than ten. V gene TRBV7-8 combines with J gene TRBJ2-3, with 8 bases lining up with TRBD2. This CDR3 comprises 15 residues. Germline CDR1 is SGHVS and CDR2 is FQNEAQ. V shed 2 bases and J 4 bases; nucleotides not matched to a gene: 5. CDR3 coding DNA: TGTGCCAGCAGCTTATCTCAGCGGGAGTCAGATACGCAGTATTTT. It is translated as CASSLSQRESDTQYF.

A few counts support this clonotype. The chain links TRBV5-1 to TRBJ1-1, with 10 nucleotides matching TRBD1. The trim removed 6 bases at V and 7 bases at J, leaving 9 bases unmatched. The CDR3 extends over 14 amino acids. CDR1 and CDR2 (germline): SGHRS, YFSETQ. CDR3 in amino acids: CASTQEDRGFEAFF. CDR3 nucleotides: TGCGCCAGCACCCAAGAGGACAGGGGGTTTGAAGCTTTCTTT.

This rearrangement joins TRBV20-1 to TRBJ1-4; the match to TRBD1 covers 7 bases. CDR3 length equals 17 residues. CDR1 is DFQATT, CDR2 SNEGSKA, per germline (reference sequence). Unmatched junction bases numbered 13, after V lost 1 base and J lost 5 bases. The CDR3 loop is CSARVPLGGGENEKLFF. The CDR3 nucleotides are TGCAGTGCTAGAGTCCCCCTTGGAGGGGGCGAAAATGAAAAACTGTTTTTT.